The clone carrying this T cell receptor (beta chain) has just one count. This entry is derived from a study of blood T cell repertoires in COVID-19. On the study more broadly: Samples taken during acute and convalescent COVID-19 were collected in the United States, Italy and Spain. T cells, B-cell-depleted T cells, or PBMCs provided the cDNA or gDNA that served as material.

Original methodology: The assay estimated nucleated cells by amplifying reference gene primers. The repertoire was sequenced with immunoSEQ multiplex PCR; TCRdb's copy has only in-frame clones and lacks some. V and J calls and clone size are copied from that table; D and trimming were computed from the DNA. The profile shows 150,000 to 200,000 clones, 88% of them singletons. Germline V gene sequence: CDR1 MDHEN, CDR2 SYDVKM. This CDR3 has 15 residues. With 8 bases clipped from V and 0 bases from J, the junction kept 7 bases outside the gene matches. The sequence came from a woman aged 18 to 35 who had recovered from COVID-19. The V and J genes are TRBV28 and TRBJ1-5, with 7 bases that match TRBD1. The sample was PBMCs or T cells enriched from blood (not recorded which). The CDR3 sequence is CASVGQGDSNQPQHF. CDR3 sequence (DNA): TGTGCCAGCGTCGGGCAGGGGGATAGCAATCAGCCCCAGCATTTT.